These 12 T cell receptor beta chains were all obtained from the same sample, sequenced in a study of blood T cell repertoires in COVID-19. Generated by immunoSEQ multiplex PCR, the TCRdb table keeps only in-frame clones and is missing some. This sample has approximately 200,000 clones, with around 86% found just once. The sequencing input was peripheral blood. Receptor source: a woman under 40 with active or convalescent COVID-19.

The chain joins TRBV2 to TRBJ1-6; 8 bases map to TRBD1. The CDR3 runs 15 residues. CDR1 is SNHLY, CDR2 FYNNEI, per germline. J gave up 9 bases and V 6 bases, and 10 bases lay outside the gene matches. The CDR3 region has the DNA TGTGCCAGCAGCTCGACAGGGGAGTTTTTTTCACCCCTCCACTTT. It is translated as CASSSTGEFFSPLHF.

The chain combines TRBV10-3 with TRBJ1-4; the match to TRBD1 covers 10 bases. Germline V lookup: CDR1 ENHRY, CDR2 SYGVKD. CDR3 length equals 14 residues. Trimming at V came to 3 bases and at J to 6 bases, leaving 1 base not matched to a gene. The CDR3 DNA reads TGTGCCATCAGTGACGGGACAGGGGATGAAAAACTGTTTTTT. This encodes CAISDGTGDEKLFF.

The chain recombines TRBV6-5 with TRBJ1-2, with 8 nucleotides matching TRBD1. CDR1 is MNHEY and CDR2 is SVGAGI in the germline V gene. The V and J ends lost 5 bases and 1 base, in that order; junction bases with no gene match: 3. The CDR3 is 14 residues long. DNA of the CDR3: TGTGCCAGCAGTCGCAGGGGGCATAACTATGGCTACACCTTC. It encodes CASSRRGHNYGYTF.

The genes are TRBV19 and TRBJ1-1, with D possibly TRBD1 on 6 matching bases. The germline V gene has CDR1 LNHDA and CDR2 SQIVND (reference sequence). The V end was cut by 5 bases, the J end by 4 bases, with 17 bases between. The CDR3 extends over 15 amino acids. For the CDR3, the DNA is TGTGCCAGTAGTCCCGGTTGGGGGCCGGGCACTGAAGCTTTCTTT. Protein product: CASSPGWGPGTEAFF. The complete variable domain, with remaining parts taken from reference TRBV19 and TRBJ1-1, reads DGGITQSPKYLFRKEGQNVTLSCEQNLNHDAMYWYRQDPGQGLRLIYYSQIVNDFQKGDIAEGYSVSREKKESFPLTVTSAQKNPTAFYLCASSPGWGPGTEAFFGQGTRLTVV.

V gene TRBV5-1 combines with J gene TRBJ2-7, with unresolved D. The V gene's germline CDR1 is SGHRS and CDR2 YFSETQ. V dropped 4 bases and J dropped 2 bases, with 4 bases sitting between them. The CDR3 runs 11 residues. CDR3 in DNA: TGCGCCAGCAGCCCCACCTACGAGCAGTACTTC. Translated: CASSPTYEQYF.

A single count supports this clone. The chain links TRBV6-4 to TRBJ1-1; D call uncertain. The CDR3 consists of 13 residues. CDR1 and CDR2 from the germline V gene are MRHNA and SNTAGT. Trimming shortened V by 3 bases and J by 1 base, and 6 bases separated the two germline ends. The CDR3: CASSDRENTEAFF. The CDR3 DNA sequence: TGTGCCAGCAGTGATCGGGAGAACACTGAAGCTTTCTTT.

The genes are TRBV6-5 and TRBJ1-1, with 7 bases lining up with TRBD1. V shed 2 bases, J shed 3 bases, and the junction held 6 bases outside the gene matches. This CDR3 contains 15 residues. Germline V gives CDR1 MNHEY, CDR2 SVGAGI. The CDR3 region is CASSYLGTVDTEAFF. The CDR3, as DNA: TGTGCCAGCAGTTACCTCGGGACAGTGGACACTGAAGCTTTCTTT.

The chain uses TRBV28 and TRBJ2-1; 7 nucleotides agree with TRBD2. Losses at the gene ends were 10 bases for V and 5 bases for J; bases not matched to a gene: 11. The CDR3 spans 14 residues. Germline CDR1 reads MDHEN; CDR2 reads SYDVKM. In DNA, the CDR3 is TGTGCCACCTTCAGCGGGGCCCTTAACAATGAGCAGTTCTTC. Residues: CATFSGALNNEQFF.

V is TRBV20-1 and J is TRBJ1-5, with D maybe TRBD1 (6 bases). Looked up from germline, CDR1 is DFQATT and CDR2 is SNEGSKA (reference sequence). V lost 0 bases to trimming and J lost 12 bases, with 9 bases between them. This CDR3 contains 11 residues. CDR3 DNA: TGCAGTGCTAGAGATCAGGGGAGCCAGCATTTT. It is translated as CSARDQGSQHF.

V and J are TRBV10-1 and TRBJ1-1; no clear D gene. Germline V CDR1 and CDR2: WNHNN, SYGVQD (reference sequence). The CDR3 consists of 13 residues. The V end lost 2 bases, the J end lost 0 bases, and 4 bases lay between the germline ends. DNA for the CDR3: TGCGCCAGCAGTGAGAGCATGAACACTGAAGCTTTCTTT. Translated, it gives CASSESMNTEAFF.

The chain couples TRBV28 to TRBJ1-4; a possible D gene is TRBD1 (5 bases). Trimming removed 3 bases from V and 0 bases from J, with 8 bases in between. Germline assignment: CDR1 MDHEN and CDR2 SYDVKM. There are 15 residues in the CDR3. CDR3 protein: CASSLRGATNEKLFF. CDR3 in DNA: TGTGCCAGCAGTTTGCGGGGGGCAACTAATGAAAAACTGTTTTTT.

The J gene is TRBJ1-6, the V gene TRBV7-9; D may be TRBD1 (6 bases). Trimming took off 4 bases at V and 9 bases at J, with 19 bases between the two ends. The CDR3 loop spans 16 amino acids. Germline V gene data show CDR1 as SEHNR and CDR2 as FQNEAQ (reference sequence). The CDR3 protein is CASSSVGAGVGSPLHF. The CDR3 DNA follows: TGTGCCAGCAGCTCGGTCGGGGCAGGGGTGGGTTCACCCCTCCACTTT.